The rows below give T cell receptor beta chains drawn from one sample of a study of shared clonotypes between healthy human individuals. Clones were sequenced by immunoSEQ multiplex PCR, and TCRdb holds only the in-frame ones, with some missing. The sample consists of some 530,000 clones, almost 80% of them appearing once. Sequencing was carried out using PBMCs. The receptors originated from a woman aged 40 to 50 in good health. Some clones in this sample may be carry-over from other donors' samples. Both conserved end residues are part of each CDR3. D genes are given only for firm matches. Size is omitted from some rows. Given values are once, few, many or a class for expanded clones.

CDR3: CASSTEGDTQYF
DNA: TGCGCCAGCAGCACAGAAGGGGATACGCAGTATTTT
V: TRBV5-1
D: .
J: TRBJ2-3
size: .

CDR3: CASSLTGNEQFF
DNA: TGTGCCAGCAGTTTAACAGGGAATGAGCAGTTCTTC
V: TRBV28
D: .
J: TRBJ2-1
size: .

CDR3: CASSLRRSSAEQFF
DNA: TGTGCCAGCAGTTTGCGCCGATCTAGCGCTGAGCAGTTCTTC
V: TRBV27
D: .
J: TRBJ2-1
size: .

CDR3: CATSRDLQGDTIYF
DNA: TGTGCCACCAGCAGAGATCTGCAGGGGGACACCATATATTTT
V: TRBV15
D: TRBD1
J: TRBJ1-3
size: .

CDR3: CASSPRGYPYEQYF
DNA: TGTGCCAGCTCACCACGGGGGTACCCCTACGAGCAGTACTTC
V: TRBV18
D: .
J: TRBJ2-7
size: once

CDR3: CASRINVASGTVNQETQYF
DNA: TGTGCCAGCAGGATAAATGTGGCTAGCGGGACAGTTAACCAAGAGACCCAGTACTTC
V: TRBV28
D: TRBD2
J: TRBJ2-5
size: .

CDR3: CASSSSGLAAGEQFF
DNA: TGTGCCAGCAGCTCCTCGGGACTAGCGGCTGGCGAGCAGTTCTTC
V: TRBV6-6
D: TRBD2
J: TRBJ2-1
size: .

CDR3: CASSIAGGRGSYEQYF
DNA: TGTGCCAGTAGTATAGCAGGGGGCCGAGGATCCTACGAGCAGTACTTC
V: TRBV19
D: TRBD1
J: TRBJ2-7
size: .

CDR3: CASSLEYLGSSGNTIYF
DNA: TGCGCCAGCAGCTTGGAATACCTGGGCAGCTCTGGAAACACCATATATTTT
V: TRBV5-1
D: .
J: TRBJ1-3
size: .

CDR3: CASSQDEKMYQETQYF
DNA: TGTGCCAGCAGCCAAGATGAAAAGATGTACCAAGAGACCCAGTACTTC
V: TRBV4-2
D: .
J: TRBJ2-5
size: once

CDR3: CSVGEGQETQYF
DNA: TGCAGCGTTGGGGAGGGGCAAGAGACCCAGTACTTC
V: TRBV29-1
D: TRBD2
J: TRBJ2-5
size: .

CDR3: CASSAWDRHTIYF
DNA: TGTGCCAGCAGCGCCTGGGACCGACACACCATATATTTT
V: TRBV6-1
D: .
J: TRBJ1-3
size: .

CDR3: CASRLGSGRVNTEAFF
DNA: TGCGCCAGCCGACTTGGATCAGGCCGGGTGAACACTGAAGCTTTCTTT
V: TRBV5-1
D: .
J: TRBJ1-1
size: .

CDR3: CASSALRLAGEGVNEQFF
DNA: TGTGCCAGCAGTGCCCTAAGACTAGCGGGAGAGGGGGTCAATGAGCAGTTCTTC
V: TRBV25-1
D: TRBD2
J: TRBJ2-1
size: .

CDR3: CASSPGTSGGTDTQYF
DNA: TGTGCCAGCAGCCCCGGGACTAGCGGGGGAACAGATACGCAGTATTTT
V: TRBV7-9
D: TRBD2
J: TRBJ2-3
size: .

CDR3: CASSSRAGETQYF
DNA: TGTGCTAGCAGCTCGAGGGCGGGGGAGACCCAGTACTTC
V: TRBV7-7
D: .
J: TRBJ2-5
size: .

CDR3: CASSLIGRYGYTF
DNA: TGTGCCAGCAGTTTGATAGGGCGATATGGCTACACCTTC
V: TRBV28
D: .
J: TRBJ1-2
size: .

CDR3: CASSLGSGTRGTGELFF
DNA: TGTGCCAGCAGCTTGGGTAGCGGGACCCGGGGCACCGGGGAGCTGTTTTTT
V: TRBV5-6
D: TRBD2
J: TRBJ2-2
size: .

CDR3: CASSLAGLNSGNTIYF
DNA: TGTGCCAGCAGCTTAGCGGGACTGAACTCTGGAAACACCATATATTTT
V: TRBV7-8
D: .
J: TRBJ1-3
size: .

CDR3: CASSDAGTEAFF
DNA: TGTGCCAGCTCCGACGCGGGCACTGAAGCTTTCTTT
V: TRBV7-3
D: .
J: TRBJ1-1
size: .

CDR3: CATSRGGNTGELFF
DNA: TGTGCCACCAGCAGAGGCGGTAACACCGGGGAGCTGTTTTTT
V: TRBV15
D: .
J: TRBJ2-2
size: .

CDR3: CASSPDGQGNQPQHF
DNA: TGTGCCAGCAGTCCGGACGGACAGGGCAATCAGCCCCAGCATTTT
V: TRBV7-9
D: TRBD1
J: TRBJ1-5
size: .

CDR3: CASSARQGALSGNTIYF
DNA: TGTGCCAGCAGCGCCCGACAGGGGGCTCTCTCTGGAAACACCATATATTTT
V: TRBV11-3
D: TRBD1
J: TRBJ1-3
size: .

CDR3: CASRAQGRGTDTQYF
DNA: TGTGCCAGCAGAGCCCAGGGTCGAGGTACAGATACGCAGTATTTT
V: TRBV27
D: .
J: TRBJ2-3
size: .

CDR3: CASSEAGGSYEQYF
DNA: TGTGCCAGCAGTGAAGCGGGCGGATCCTACGAGCAGTACTTC
V: TRBV6-1
D: .
J: TRBJ2-7
size: .

CDR3: CASSYTGNNNEQFF
DNA: TGTGCCAGCAGCTACACCGGGAACAACAATGAGCAGTTCTTC
V: TRBV9
D: .
J: TRBJ2-1
size: few

CDR3: CSARSYEQYF
DNA: TGCAGTGCTAGGAGTTACGAGCAGTACTTC
V: TRBV20-1
D: .
J: TRBJ2-7
size: .

CDR3: CAIQQVGDTQYF
DNA: TGTGCCATCCAACAGGTGGGAGATACGCAGTATTTT
V: TRBV10-3
D: .
J: TRBJ2-3
size: .

CDR3: CASSPLGRGNEKLFF
DNA: TGTGCCAGTAGTCCCCTGGGCAGGGGAAATGAAAAACTGTTTTTT
V: TRBV19
D: .
J: TRBJ1-4
size: .

CDR3: CASSIQGNTEAFF
DNA: TGTGCCAGTAGTATCCAGGGAAACACTGAAGCTTTCTTT
V: TRBV19
D: .
J: TRBJ1-1
size: .

CDR3: CASSPNLENTEAFF
DNA: TGTGCCAGCAGCCCGAACCTTGAGAACACTGAAGCTTTCTTT
V: TRBV6-1
D: .
J: TRBJ1-1
size: .

CDR3: CASSLAVAGDNEQYF
DNA: TGTGCCAGCAGCTTGGCGGTAGCGGGAGACAACGAGCAGTACTTC
V: TRBV5-4
D: TRBD2
J: TRBJ2-7
size: .

CDR3: CASLRGANYGYTF
DNA: TGTGCCAGCCTCAGGGGGGCTAACTATGGCTACACCTTC
V: TRBV28
D: TRBD1
J: TRBJ1-2
size: few

CDR3: CASSPGHNQETQYF
DNA: TGTGCCAGCAGTCCGGGACATAACCAAGAGACCCAGTACTTC
V: TRBV2
D: .
J: TRBJ2-5
size: .

CDR3: CASSPTSGYQETQYF
DNA: TGTGCCAGCAGTCCAACGAGCGGGTACCAAGAGACCCAGTACTTC
V: TRBV27
D: .
J: TRBJ2-5
size: .

CDR3: CASSLSRWGTSSYNEQFF
DNA: TGTGCCAGCAGTTTAAGTCGGTGGGGAACCAGCTCCTACAATGAGCAGTTCTTC
V: TRBV27
D: .
J: TRBJ2-1
size: .

CDR3: CAISERQGTSNYGYTF
DNA: TGTGCCATCAGTGAGAGGCAGGGGACCTCCAACTATGGCTACACCTTC
V: TRBV10-3
D: .
J: TRBJ1-2
size: .

CDR3: CASLGGASTGELFF
DNA: TGCGCCAGCTTGGGAGGGGCCTCCACCGGGGAGCTGTTTTTT
V: TRBV5-1
D: TRBD2
J: TRBJ2-2
size: .

CDR3: CSVGVSGAYEQYF
DNA: TGCAGCGTTGGAGTTAGCGGGGCCTACGAGCAGTACTTC
V: TRBV29-1
D: TRBD2
J: TRBJ2-7
size: .

CDR3: CASSLSGGWDTQYF
DNA: TGTGCCAGCAGCTTGTCAGGGGGCTGGGATACGCAGTATTTT
V: TRBV7-3
D: TRBD1
J: TRBJ2-3
size: .

CDR3: CASSLAGATDTQYF
DNA: TGCGCCAGCAGCCTAGCGGGAGCCACAGATACGCAGTATTTT
V: TRBV5-1
D: TRBD2
J: TRBJ2-3
size: few

CDR3: CASSEWYGAPKAGQPQHF
DNA: TGTGCCAGCAGTGAATGGTATGGGGCCCCAAAGGCGGGTCAGCCCCAGCATTTT
V: TRBV6-1
D: .
J: TRBJ1-5
size: .

CDR3: CASSPPGGRSYEQYF
DNA: TGTGCCAGCAGTCCCCCAGGGGGCCGTTCCTACGAGCAGTACTTC
V: TRBV6-5
D: TRBD1
J: TRBJ2-7
size: once

CDR3: CASSQGRGAGNEKLFF
DNA: TGCGCCAGCAGCCAAGGCAGGGGCGCGGGTAATGAAAAACTGTTTTTT
V: TRBV4-3
D: .
J: TRBJ1-4
size: .

CDR3: CAWSAVKGTEALF
DNA: TGTGCCTGGAGTGCGGTTAAGGGCACTGAAGCTCTCTTT
V: TRBV30
D: .
J: TRBJ1-1
size: .

CDR3: CSVSTGSTDTQYF
DNA: TGCAGCGTTTCGACAGGAAGCACAGATACGCAGTATTTT
V: TRBV29-1
D: .
J: TRBJ2-3
size: .

CDR3: CASSMVENTEAFF
DNA: TGTGCCAGCAGTATGGTGGAGAACACTGAAGCTTTCTTT
V: TRBV27
D: .
J: TRBJ1-1
size: .

CDR3: CASSFARATQYF
DNA: TGTGCCAGCAGCTTTGCACGCGCGACCCAGTACTTC
V: TRBV5-6
D: .
J: TRBJ2-5
size: .

CDR3: CAWSPGTGVEQYF
DNA: TGTGCCTGGAGTCCCGGGACAGGGGTCGAGCAGTACTTC
V: TRBV30
D: TRBD1
J: TRBJ2-7
size: .

CDR3: CASSNQGPEQYF
DNA: TGCGCCAGCAGCAACCAGGGCCCCGAGCAGTACTTC
V: TRBV5-1
D: .
J: TRBJ2-7
size: .

CDR3: CASTGGQYNEQFF
DNA: TGTGCCTCCACAGGGGGCCAATACAATGAGCAGTTCTTC
V: TRBV7-9
D: TRBD1
J: TRBJ2-1
size: .

CDR3: CASSSTAGEETQYF
DNA: TGCGCCAGCAGCTCAACAGCGGGGGAAGAGACCCAGTACTTC
V: TRBV5-1
D: TRBD2
J: TRBJ2-5
size: .

CDR3: CASSYRDGESEQYF
DNA: TGTGCCAGCAGTTACCGGGACGGGGAAAGCGAGCAGTACTTC
V: TRBV6-5
D: .
J: TRBJ2-7
size: .

CDR3: CASGEDRPEYYGYTF
DNA: TGTGCCAGCGGTGAGGACAGGCCAGAATACTATGGCTACACCTTC
V: TRBV6-1
D: TRBD1
J: TRBJ1-2
size: .

CDR3: CASGPAGTGNTIYF
DNA: TGTGCCAGCGGGCCCGCCGGAACTGGAAACACCATATATTTT
V: TRBV9
D: .
J: TRBJ1-3
size: .

CDR3: CASSQDGQSSYNSPLHF
DNA: TGTGCCAGCAGCCAAGATGGGCAGAGCTCCTATAATTCACCCCTCCACTTT
V: TRBV4-2
D: .
J: TRBJ1-6
size: .

CDR3: CASSRIDRDNSPLHF
DNA: TGTGCCAGCAGTCGAATCGACAGGGATAATTCACCCCTCCACTTT
V: TRBV28
D: TRBD1
J: TRBJ1-6
size: few

CDR3: CASSSGVTEAFF
DNA: TGCGCCAGCAGCTCCGGTGTCACTGAAGCTTTCTTT
V: TRBV5-1
D: .
J: TRBJ1-1
size: .

CDR3: CASSSGTIEQYF
DNA: TGTGCCAGCAGTTCCGGGACTATCGAGCAGTACTTC
V: TRBV28
D: TRBD2
J: TRBJ2-7
size: .